This TCR beta chain was captured by sequencing in a study of cytomegalovirus exposure and HLA in healthy donors. V trimming: 3 bases; J trimming: 2 bases; junction bases outside the gene matches: 7. The CDR3 contains 16 residues. Germline V gene sequence: CDR1 WNHNN, CDR2 SYGVQD (reference sequence). PCR amplification relied on 60 Vbeta primers (plus 13 Jbeta primers). TCRdb keeps only in-frame clones here, not all; method: immunoSEQ multiplex PCR. This table has under 20,000 clones, roughly four fifths appearing once. Healthy bone marrow donors formed the donor group. This TCR was sampled from a human donor in good health. The chain uses TRBV10-1 and TRBJ2-7, with 10 positions matching TRBD2. The sequencing sample was made of PBMCs. This CDR3 reads CASSEPSLAGAYEQYF. The CDR3 nucleotides are TGCGCCAGCAGTGAACCCAGTCTAGCGGGAGCCTACGAGCAGTACTTC.